The clone carrying this T cell receptor beta chain was seen more than once but under ten times. The sample carries other DNA sequences with the same CDR3. Method: immunoSEQ multiplex PCR; TCRdb's copy keeps in-frame clones and lacks some. This table has around 64,000 clones, roughly nine tenths appearing once. The data are from a study of OX40 agonist ivuxolimab in advanced cancers. Study overall: Patients received the agonistic anti-OX40 (CD134) antibody ivuxolimab. Partial responses occurred in Three dose-escalation patients, one with hepatocellular carcinoma and two with cutaneous melanoma. Patients were infused with ivuxolimab every 2 weeks at 0.01 to 10 mg/kg.

CDR3 length: 15 amino acids. V gave up 3 bases and J gave up 0 bases, with 9 bases separating them. Germline loops: CDR1 MDHEN, CDR2 SYDVKM. This sample comprised CD4+ or CD8+ T cells sorted from blood, obtained in a trial of the OX40 agonist ivuxolimab. The TCR sequence derives from an adult with an advanced solid tumor such as melanoma, head and neck, liver or kidney cancer. This rearrangement joins TRBV28 to TRBJ1-5; D is unresolved. For the CDR3, the DNA is TGTGCCAGCAGTTTTCTATTAAATAGCAATCAGCCCCAGCATTTT. As protein: CASSFLLNSNQPQHF.